This is a list of T cell receptor beta chains from one sample in a study of T cells in tuberculosis. Clones were sequenced by immunoSEQ multiplex PCR, and TCRdb holds only the in-frame ones, with some missing. This sample has fewer than 35,000 clones, with roughly 88% found just once. This sample comprised PBMCs, obtained at tuberculosis diagnosis. The receptors were sampled from an adult with tuberculosis. CDR3s include the opening cysteine and the closing phenylalanine or tryptophan. The D gene is left open where the match is weak. The size entry is marked missing in some rows and otherwise reads once, few, many or a size class.

D	size	V	J	DNA	CDR3
-	-	TRBV20-1	TRBJ1-2	TGCAGTGCTAGAGATAATGGCTACACCTTC	CSARDNGYTF
TRBD2	-	TRBV5-8	TRBJ2-3	TGTGCCAGCAGCCTACTTGGTGTGGGAGGGGTGGATACAGATACGCAGTATTTT	CASSLLGVGGVDTDTQYF
-	-	TRBV6-9	TRBJ2-7	TGTGCCAGCGGCAGGGGGGCCGAGCAGTACTTC	CASGRGAEQYF
-	-	TRBV6-1	TRBJ2-2	TGTGCCAGCAGTGAAAGTAGTGTGAACACCGGGGAGCTGTTTTTT	CASSESSVNTGELFF
-	-	TRBV19	TRBJ1-2	TGTGCCAGTAGCGAAAGCCGAAATAACTATGGCTACACCTTC	CASSESRNNYGYTF
-	-	TRBV2	TRBJ2-1	TGTGCCAGCACGGAGTACCGGGACTCTAAAGGCCCTGGCAATGAGCAGTTCTTC	CASTEYRDSKGPGNEQFF
TRBD1	-	TRBV19	TRBJ1-5	TGTGCCAGTAGTACGACCGGACAGGGGCGAAATCAGCCCCAGCATTTT	CASSTTGQGRNQPQHF
TRBD1	once	TRBV13	TRBJ1-6	TGTGCCAGCGGAGAAGGGACAGGCGTTAATTCACCCCTCCACTTT	CASGEGTGVNSPLHF
-	-	TRBV7-8	TRBJ2-6	TGTGCCAGCAGCTTAGACGAAATAACGGGATTCGGGGCCAACGTCCTGACTTTC	CASSLDEITGFGANVLTF
-	-	TRBV11-2	TRBJ2-3	TGTGCCAGCAGCACTATAAGGGGCAGCACTACTAGCACAGATACGCAGTATTTT	CASSTIRGSTTSTDTQYF
TRBD1	-	TRBV6-6	TRBJ2-3	TGTGCCAGCAGTTACGGGGGACAGTACACAGATACGCAGTATTTT	CASSYGGQYTDTQYF
-	once	TRBV12-5	TRBJ1-1	TGTGCTACCATCAGGGCGATCGGCACTGAAGCTTTCTTT	CATIRAIGTEAFF
TRBD2	-	TRBV6-5	TRBJ2-3	TGTGCCAGCAGTCACGGGACTAGCTTGTCAGATACGCAGTATTTT	CASSHGTSLSDTQYF